The clone carrying this TCR beta chain was recorded a few times. Hyperthyroidism patients, all newly diagnosed, had under 2 months' duration and ages of 18 to 65. Other autoimmune diseases, uncontrolled infections, pregnancy or lactation ruled patients out of participation. The CDR3 runs 17 residues. Trimming took 3 bases from V and 0 from J; bases not matched to a gene: 6. The data belong to a study of Graves' ophthalmopathy and Graves' hyperthyroidism. Looking at the study overall: Ophthalmopathy not arising within 18 months of follow-up defined hyperthyroidism as stable.

TCR beta CDR3 regions were amplified from RNA transcripts. Second-round multiplex PCR came after a first-round RT-PCR that employed HTBI primers. TCRdb re-derived calls from the multiplex PCR reads in MiXCR, one entry per CDR3 protein. Seen here are approximately 540,000 distinct CDR3 sequences, under 40% observed once, and the top ten hold about 4.6%. The gene calls are TRBV12-3 or TRBV12-4 and TRBJ1-3; 9 bases are shared with TRBD1. This receptor was identified in an adult man with Graves' hyperthyroidism. The source material was peripheral blood or thyroid tissue (not recorded which). The CDR3 loop reads CASSLPDRGPSGNTIYF. CDR3 bases: TGTGCCAGCAGTTTGCCGGACAGGGGCCCCTCTGGAAACACCATATATTTT.